This TCR beta chain comes out of a study of T cell repertoires in cytomegalovirus infection. Study in general: Indicated by public TCR beta signatures were CMV infection and matching HLA type. Study observations and caveats: Within the response measured ex vivo, HLA-C-restricted CMV-specific TCR beta clonotypes were dominant. Identification of carriers of CMV plus the relevant HLA was performed using cumulative public TCR beta family frequency.

Concerning this clonotype itself: Its specificity is unknown.

TCRdb itself ran the reads through MiXCR, one entry per CDR3 protein. The sample comprises about 600,000 distinct CDR3 sequences, around 24% of which are singletons, and 6.5% to 10% rests with the top ten. Germline CDR1 reads MNHEY; CDR2 reads SVGEGT. CDR3 length: 16 amino acids. Unmatched junction bases numbered 7, after V lost 2 bases and J lost 2 bases. The V call is TRBV6-2 or TRBV6-3, the J call TRBJ2-3, with 7 nucleotides matching TRBD2. Sequenced: CD8+ T cells from PBMCs. The source is a human donor in good health (CMV status not recorded). Some clones in this sample may be carry-over from other donors' samples. CDR3 DNA sequence: TGTGCCAGCAGTTACCCGACTAGCATTATCACAGATACGCAGTATTTT. This translates into CASSYPTSIITDTQYF.